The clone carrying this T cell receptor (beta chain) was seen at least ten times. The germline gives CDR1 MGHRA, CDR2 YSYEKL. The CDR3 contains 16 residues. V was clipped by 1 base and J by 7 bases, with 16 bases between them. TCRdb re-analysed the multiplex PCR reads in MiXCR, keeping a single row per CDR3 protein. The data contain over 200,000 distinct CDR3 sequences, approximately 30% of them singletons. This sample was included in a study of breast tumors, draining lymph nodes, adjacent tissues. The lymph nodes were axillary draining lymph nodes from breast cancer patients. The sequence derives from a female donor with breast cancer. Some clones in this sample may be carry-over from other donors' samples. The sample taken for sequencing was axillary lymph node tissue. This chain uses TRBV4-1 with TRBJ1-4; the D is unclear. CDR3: CASSQALSREGEKLFF. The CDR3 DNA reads TGCGCCAGCAGCCAAGCCTTGTCTCGGGAGGGTGAAAAACTGTTTTTT.